The clone carrying this T cell receptor (beta chain) occurred once. TCRdb's copy holds only in-frame clones and misses some; the assay was immunoSEQ multiplex PCR. The sample includes roughly 300,000 clones, around four fifths of them seen just once. CDR3 length: 16 residues. Germline V lookup: CDR1 LNHNV, CDR2 YYDKDF (reference sequence). V shed 3 bases and J shed 1 base, with 12 bases lying between them. This sample is drawn from a study of shared clonotypes between healthy human individuals. All donors were healthy HIV-negative adults lacking recent acute infections or vaccinations. The TCR comes from a man aged 30 to 39 in good health. The sequencing input was memory CD4+ T cells sorted from blood. Subset here: CD45RA-negative fraction. This chain joins TRBV15 and TRBJ2-2; the D gene could be TRBD1 or TRBD2 (5 bases each). CDR3 nucleotides: TGTGCCACCAGCAGGGGGTGGGGGATGAACACCGGGGAGCTGTTTTTT. It specifies CATSRGWGMNTGELFF.